One TCR beta chain is described in this entry. Its recognized antigen is unknown. Per-nucleotide qualities are absent, and no much larger clonotype sits a single base away. Donors formed part of the validation cohort, which comprised 95 to 150 subjects and was distinct from the first cohort of several hundred subjects. Libraries were prepared through the immunoSEQ multiplex PCR assay. The study's processing was this. A statistical classification framework was built to diagnose cytomegalovirus status from the catalog of TCR beta chain sequences. Drawn from immuneACCESS, this table holds only the in-frame rearrangements with V and J called that TCRdb kept. Clones are partly lost; checked studies trace under half to an unresolved V gene and leave the rest unexplained. V and J calls and clone size are as listed in that table; D and trimming were resolved from the DNA. Here the sample has about 340,000 clones; around 86% occur a single time. The leading ten clones occupy around 0.8% of the sample.

Per the germline V gene, LGHNA is the CDR1 and YSLEER is the CDR2. Trimming removed 4 bases from V and 6 bases from J; the gene matches leave 10 bases unexplained. The CDR3, cysteine through phenylalanine, is 17 amino acids long. Only CDR3 DNA remains: 51 bases, in frame from the first base. The sample is drawn from a study of cytomegalovirus exposure and HLA in healthy donors listed by TCRdb under 2017. With respect to the entire study: A later analysis indicated that the 100 to 150 validation repertoires were generated on the platform also employed for the 700 or so repertoires of the first cohort. The study aimed to test whether signatures of past pathogen exposure could be identified by cataloging public T cell receptors. Along with the 666-subject first cohort, a separate validation cohort of some 130 different subjects was used. To predict cytomegalovirus infection status, the study combined high-throughput TCR immunosequencing, statistical association of individual TCRs with disease status, and machine learning. The full study reports these points: Of the cluster scores, approximately 95% were above 0 in a later analysis, which found that TCRs clustered in the first cohort also tended to co-occur in the 120 validation repertoires. The study listed approximately 160 TCR beta chains as associated with cytomegalovirus. A few of the identified cytomegalovirus-associated TCR beta chains were confirmed in vitro to be specific for cytomegalovirus antigens. The classifier was reported to diagnose cytomegalovirus status with high specificity and sensitivity in both the original and validation cohorts. The authors suggested that the approach could potentially be extended to other disease states and immunological phenotypes. A later analysis had no HLA typing for the validation cohort, so co-occurrence there was scored across all 130 or so repertoires. While some public TCRs were present in many individuals, most TCR sequences turned up only very rarely across donors.

The sequence is built from TRBV4-3 and TRBJ2-3, with 13 bases aligning to TRBD2. This TCR derives from a woman in her late teens or twenties in good health and CMV-seronegative. Source material: PBMCs. The CDR3: CASSPTLLAGGLDTQYF. Read as DNA, the sequence is TGCGCCAGCAGCCCGACACTACTAGCGGGAGGGTTGGATACGCAGTATTTT.